A single sample gave rise to the 22 T cell receptor beta chains below, sequenced in a study of OX40 agonist ivuxolimab in advanced cancers. TCRdb's copy holds only in-frame clones and misses some; the assay was immunoSEQ multiplex PCR. The sample yields roughly 61,000 clones, more than 80% seen once. This specimen was CD4+ or CD8+ T cells sorted from blood, taken in a trial of the OX40 agonist ivuxolimab. The receptors shown here come from an adult with an advanced solid tumor such as melanoma, head and neck, liver or kidney cancer.

The chain recombines TRBV14 with TRBJ1-2, with a tentative D call TRBD1 (6 bases). Trimming took 4 bases from V and 2 from J, leaving 14 bases between them. Looked up from germline, CDR1 is SGHDN and CDR2 is FVKESK. The CDR3 runs 15 residues. CDR3 loop: CASSPPVGANYGYTF. CDR3 DNA sequence: TGTGCCAGCAGCCCGCCGGTGGGGGCGAACTATGGCTACACCTTC.

CDR3 coding DNA: TGCAGTGCTAGAGATCGGAGGGAGCAGTTCTTC. It yields the protein CSARDRREQFF. The rearrangement links TRBV20-1 to TRBJ2-1, with D possibly TRBD2 on 5 matching bases. Germline lookup yields CDR1 DFQATT and CDR2 SNEGSKA (reference sequence). CDR3 size: 11 residues. Trimming took off 0 bases at V and 10 bases at J, with 7 bases between the two ends.

The V and J genes are TRBV7-2 and TRBJ2-6, with 10 bases aligning to TRBD1. Germline-derived CDR1 and CDR2 are SGHTA and FQGNSA. CDR3 length: 17 amino acids. The V segment lost 5 bases and the J segment 2 bases; nucleotides outside the gene matches: 6. The CDR3 bases are TGTGCCAGCAGCGTCGGGACAGGGGTACCTGGGGCCAACGTCCTGACTTTC. Residues: CASSVGTGVPGANVLTF.

V usage is TRBV7-2 and J usage is TRBJ1-1, with unresolved D. The ends were cut back, 3 bases at V and 4 bases at J, with 15 bases in the middle. There are 15 residues in the CDR3. The germline V gene has CDR1 SGHTA and CDR2 FQGNSA. Here the CDR3 reads CASSFLRSIGTEAFF. The CDR3 nucleotides read TGTGCCAGCAGCTTCCTACGGAGCATAGGCACTGAAGCTTTCTTT.

V gene TRBV28 combines with J gene TRBJ2-7; D is ambiguous. Germline V gene data show CDR1 as MDHEN and CDR2 as SYDVKM. The V end was cut by 3 bases, the J end by 6 bases, with 12 bases between. The CDR3 loop spans 13 amino acids. The DNA for the CDR3 is TGTGCCAGCAGTTTGCCCCACGTCGGCGAGCAGTACTTC. Amino acid sequence: CASSLPHVGEQYF.

The chain links TRBV28 to TRBJ1-4; TRBD1 aligns across 8 bases. V lost 3 bases, J lost 2 bases, and 2 bases stayed unmatched. CDR3 length: 15 amino acids. Germline V lookup: CDR1 MDHEN, CDR2 SYDVKM. This CDR3 reads CASSFSGGTNEKLFF. For the CDR3, the DNA is TGTGCCAGCAGTTTCTCAGGGGGCACTAATGAAAAACTGTTTTTT.

The genes are TRBV6-1 and TRBJ2-3; perhaps TRBD2 as D (6 bases). The CDR3 length is 15 residues. From germline, CDR1 is MNHNS and CDR2 SASEGT. V shed 2 bases and J shed 0 bases, with 9 bases lying between them. CDR3 nucleotides: TGTGCCAGCAGTGAAATGGCGGGAAGCACAGATACGCAGTATTTT. It codes for CASSEMAGSTDTQYF.

This clone appeared a single time. This chain uses TRBV10-3 with TRBJ1-2; D gene ambiguous. Trimming removed 3 bases from V and 4 bases from J, with 12 bases in between. The CDR3 length is 14 residues. Germline V gene data show CDR1 as ENHRY and CDR2 as SYGVKD. The chain's CDR3 is CAISESVSGYGYTF. CDR3 in DNA: TGTGCCATCAGTGAATCGGTCAGTGGCTATGGCTACACCTTC.

This chain joins TRBV2 and TRBJ2-5; perhaps TRBD2 as D (7 bases). CDR1 and CDR2 from the germline V gene are SNHLY and FYNNEI. This CDR3 contains 15 residues. V shed 8 bases and J shed 1 base, with 17 bases lying between them. The CDR3 spells CASEYRDYCQETQYF. CDR3 DNA: TGTGCCAGCGAATACAGGGACTACTGCCAAGAGACCCAGTACTTC.

For the CDR3, the DNA is TGTGCCAGCAGCTTAGCCTCAGGGGCCCAGCTGTACTTC. Encoded protein: CASSLASGAQLYF. The rearrangement links TRBV11-3 to TRBJ2-7; D possibly corresponds to TRBD1 (6 bases). Deletions cut 1 base from V and 12 bases from J, with 16 bases between. CDR1 SGHNT and CDR2 YENEEA come from the germline V gene. The CDR3 contains 13 residues.

The rearrangement joins TRBV28 to TRBJ2-1; 13 bases map to TRBD2. The CDR3 has 18 amino acids. V shed 3 bases, J shed 5 bases, and the junction held 10 bases outside the gene matches. Germline V gene sequence: CDR1 MDHEN, CDR2 SYDVKM. The CDR3 nucleotides are TGTGCCAGCAGTTTTCACGGAAAGGGACTAGCGGGAAACAATGAGCAGTTCTTC. Translation gives CASSFHGKGLAGNNEQFF.

V is TRBV7-8 and J is TRBJ1-6; 9 bases are a match to TRBD1. With V trimmed by 5 bases and J by 5 bases, 7 bases remained unmatched. CDR1 SGHVS and CDR2 FQNEAQ come from the germline V gene. The CDR3 totals 16 residues. In nucleotides, the CDR3 is TGTGCCAGCAGCCACCGGGACAGGGCAGATAATTCACCCCTCCACTTT. Its translation is CASSHRDRADNSPLHF.

The rearrangement links TRBV27 to TRBJ1-5, with TRBD1 as a possible D gene (5 bases). V was cut by 2 bases and J by 0 bases, with 14 bases left in between. CDR3 length: 17 residues. From germline, CDR1 is MNHEY and CDR2 SMNVEV (reference sequence). CDR3 sequence: CASSLLATGYSNQPQHF. CDR3 DNA sequence: TGTGCCAGCAGTTTACTAGCAACAGGATATAGCAATCAGCCCCAGCATTTT.

This rearrangement joins TRBV2 to TRBJ1-4; TRBD1 aligns across 9 bases. Per the germline V gene, CDR1 is SNHLY and CDR2 is FYNNEI. The CDR3 totals 15 residues. The V segment lost 5 bases and the J segment 3 bases; nucleotides outside the gene matches: 4. The CDR3 here is CASSTRQGANEKLFF. The CDR3 nucleotides are TGTGCCAGCAGTACCCGACAGGGGGCTAATGAAAAACTGTTTTTT.

The J gene is TRBJ2-5, the V gene TRBV7-2; TRBD1 might be the D (7 bases). Trimming took 7 bases from V and 2 from J, leaving 20 bases between them. Germline V gene data show CDR1 as SGHTA and CDR2 as FQGNSA. The CDR3 sequence is 16 residues long. The CDR3: CASTKGGRGVQETQYF. CDR3 bases: TGTGCCAGCACCAAAGGGGGCAGGGGGGTTCAAGAGACCCAGTACTTC.

This chain uses TRBV5-1 with TRBJ1-4; the D gene is possibly TRBD1 (5 bases). The germline V gene encodes CDR1 SGHRS and CDR2 YFSETQ. The CDR3 is made up of 14 amino acids. Deletions cut 0 bases from V and 3 bases from J, with 6 bases between. The CDR3 DNA is TGCGCCAGCAGCTTGGGACAGTCTAATGAAAAACTGTTTTTT. This codes for CASSLGQSNEKLFF.

This clone appeared once. CDR3 DNA: TGTGCCAGCAGTCCAAAGTGGGGTCCCTACGAGCAGTACTTC. As protein: CASSPKWGPYEQYF. The genes are TRBV6-5 and TRBJ2-7; D is uncertain. Trimming shortened V by 5 bases and J by 2 bases, and 13 bases separated the two germline ends. CDR1 and CDR2 (germline): MNHEY, SVGAGI. The CDR3 has 14 amino acids.

This rearrangement joins TRBV18 to TRBJ1-1; 8 bases fit TRBD1. The CDR3 extends over 13 amino acids. Losses at the gene ends were 4 bases for V and 3 bases for J; bases not matched to a gene: 1. Germline loops: CDR1 KGHSH, CDR2 LQKENI. The CDR3 spells CASSQDRDTEAFF. In DNA form, the CDR3 reads TGTGCCAGCTCACAGGACAGGGACACTGAAGCTTTCTTT.

This chain joins TRBV7-2 and TRBJ2-7; TRBD2 agrees at 10 bases. The J segment lost 0 bases and the V segment lost 4 bases, leaving 6 bases of the junction unmatched. The CDR3 loop spans 16 amino acids. Per the germline V gene, CDR1 is SGHTA and CDR2 is FQGNSA. DNA for the CDR3: TGTGCCAGCAGCTCGCCTAGCGGGGGACTCTCCTACGAGCAGTACTTC. As protein: CASSSPSGGLSYEQYF. The full variable domain, rest sourced from reference TRBV7-2 and TRBJ2-7, is GAGVSQSPSNKVTEKGKDVELRCDPISGHTALYWYRQSLGQGLEFLIYFQGNSAPDKSGLPSDRFSAERTGGSVSTLTIQRTQQEDSAVYLCASSSPSGGLSYEQYFGPGTRLTVT.

The count of this clone is one. The chain recombines TRBV7-6 with TRBJ2-3; TRBD2 matches 7 bases. This CDR3 comprises 16 residues. Germline V CDR1 and CDR2: SGHVS, FNYEAQ. Losses at the gene ends were 5 bases for V and 6 bases for J; bases not matched to a gene: 14. CDR3 in amino acids: CASSPQRAGVADTQYF. In nucleotides, the CDR3 is TGTGCCAGCAGCCCCCAGAGGGCGGGAGTGGCTGATACGCAGTATTTT.

The chain combines TRBV19 with TRBJ2-2; 8 bases are a match to TRBD1. V was pared by 3 bases and J by 7 bases, with 16 bases of the junction left unmatched. The CDR3 runs 18 residues. Per the germline V gene, CDR1 is LNHDA and CDR2 is SQIVND (reference sequence). The CDR3 region has the DNA TGTGCCAGTAGTATCCAAGGGGGCAGGGGGCAATACGGCGGGGAGCTGTTTTTT. It encodes CASSIQGGRGQYGGELFF.

The rearrangement joins TRBV6-5 to TRBJ2-3; perhaps TRBD2 as D (6 bases). The ends were cut back, 10 bases at V and 4 bases at J, with 12 bases in the middle. Germline loops: CDR1 MNHEY, CDR2 SVGAGI. This CDR3 region has 12 residues. This chain's CDR3 is CATSRLADTQYF. CDR3 DNA sequence: TGTGCCACCTCACGACTAGCAGATACGCAGTATTTT.